Following are 15 T cell receptor beta chains from one sample sequenced in a study of Ad26.COV2.S vaccination and SARS-CoV-2 variants. The sample's treatment: 19 received Ad26.COV2.S at low or high dose, single or two shots; a few received placebo; per-sample allocation not given. Sampling was done on day 63 after the first vaccine or placebo injection. The assay was immunoSEQ multiplex PCR, and TCRdb's table has in-frame clones only and misses some. The profile shows 250,000 or so clones, approximately 90% of them singletons. The specimen comprised peripheral blood, sampled in a trial of Ad26.COV2.S vaccine versus placebo. The receptor set was obtained from a person aged 18-65 years who received the Ad26.COV2.S COVID-19 vaccine or a placebo.

The genes are TRBV5-4 and TRBJ2-5; TRBD1 matches at 8 bases. The CDR3 consists of 14 residues. Germline CDR1 and CDR2: SGHNT and YYREEE (reference sequence). With 0 bases clipped from V and 9 bases from J, the junction kept 7 bases outside the gene matches. This chain's CDR3 is CASSLDRGSGAQYF. The CDR3 DNA is TGTGCCAGCAGCTTGGACAGGGGGAGCGGTGCCCAGTACTTC.

This clone was recorded a few times. The chain carries TRBV6-2 or TRBV6-3 and TRBJ1-6; maybe TRBD1 (6 bases). The V and J ends lost 4 bases and 4 bases respectively, with 11 bases between them. Germline values: CDR1 MNHEY, CDR2 SVGEGT. This CDR3 is 15 amino acids long. The CDR3, as DNA: TGTGCCAGCAGTTCGGACAGACTATATAATTCACCCCTCCACTTT. Its protein product is CASSSDRLYNSPLHF.

The chain is built from TRBV12-5 and TRBJ2-5, with D possibly TRBD2 on 5 matching bases. CDR3 length: 15 amino acids. Germline-derived CDR1 and CDR2 are LGHNT and FRNRAP. V lost 1 base and J 6 bases, leaving 15 bases between the germline ends. CDR3 nucleotides: TGTGCTAGTGGTTTGGCCCCGGGGTGTACGCAGACCCAGTACTTC. Its translation: CASGLAPGCTQTQYF.

CDR3 DNA: TGTGCCAGTAGTTCGGGGTTGGTGAGTGGCTACACCTTC. Translation: CASSSGLVSGYTF. V usage is TRBV19 and J usage is TRBJ1-2, with no clear D. Germline V gene sequence: CDR1 LNHDA, CDR2 SQIVND (reference sequence). This CDR3 is built from 13 residues. V was cut by 5 bases and J by 7 bases, with 14 bases left in between.

This chain joins TRBV6-5 and TRBJ1-5; TRBD1 might be the D (6 bases). Germline V gene data show CDR1 as MNHEY and CDR2 as SVGAGI. This CDR3 is built from 15 residues. V lost 6 bases and J 3 bases, leaving 15 bases between the germline ends. CDR3 nucleotides: TGTGCCAGCAGCGGTTCAGGGGCTAACAATCAGCCCCAGCATTTT. It yields the protein CASSGSGANNQPQHF.

This clone showed up just once. The rearrangement uses TRBV20-1 and TRBJ1-2, with D unresolved. The germline V and J ends were trimmed by 6 bases and 8 bases, with 13 bases remaining between them. This CDR3 comprises 11 residues. The germline CDR1 and CDR2 sequences are DFQATT and SNEGSKA (reference sequence). CDR3 bases: TGCAGTGCCATGCAGGTGGGCGGCTACACCTTC. Its translation: CSAMQVGGYTF.

The gene calls are TRBV4-3 and TRBJ2-2; D could derive from TRBD1 or TRBD2 (5 bases each). Germline V gene data show CDR1 as LGHNA and CDR2 as YSLEER. This CDR3 is 18 amino acids long. V was cut by 0 bases and J by 2 bases, with 16 bases left in between. The CDR3 here is CASSQDGALGVNTGELFF. In nucleotides, the CDR3 is TGCGCCAGCAGCCAAGATGGGGCCTTGGGGGTTAACACCGGGGAGCTGTTTTTT.

The rearrangement links TRBV4-2 to TRBJ2-5, with D possibly being TRBD2 (6 bases). The CDR3 covers 15 residues. CDR1 LGHNA and CDR2 YNFKEQ come from the germline V gene. Trimming left V 0 bases short and J 5 bases short, with 13 bases between. The CDR3 DNA reads as TGTGCCAGCAGCCAAGATTGGAGCCGGGGGGAGACCCAGTACTTC. The encoded protein is CASSQDWSRGETQYF.

This rearrangement joins TRBV5-6 to TRBJ2-3; 9 positions agree with TRBD2. This CDR3 comprises 17 residues. The junction had 8 bases not matched to a gene; V was cut back by 1 base and J by 2 bases. Germline-derived CDR1 and CDR2 are SGHDT and YYEEEE. The CDR3 region has the DNA TGTGCCAGCAGCTTGTGGCTAGCGGGGCTAAACACAGATACGCAGTATTTT. Translating gives CASSLWLAGLNTDTQYF.

This chain links TRBV7-9 with TRBJ2-5, with 8 bases lining up with TRBD2. The CDR3 consists of 15 residues. With V trimmed by 1 base and J by 5 bases, 6 bases remained unmatched. Germline CDR1 is SEHNR and CDR2 is FQNEAQ (reference sequence). The CDR3 protein is CASSLDSGVGETQYF. The CDR3 region has the DNA TGTGCCAGCAGCTTAGATAGCGGGGTCGGGGAGACCCAGTACTTC.

V and J are TRBV6-2 or TRBV6-3 and TRBJ2-1; the match to TRBD2 covers 13 bases. Germline-derived CDR1 and CDR2 are MNHEY and SVGEGT. The CDR3 has 17 residues. The trim removed 6 bases at V and 7 bases at J, leaving 12 bases unmatched. CDR3 bases: TGTGCCAGCAGCTGGACTAGCGGGGGAGTCATTAGGAATGAGCAGTTCTTC. It is translated as CASSWTSGGVIRNEQFF.

This clone occurred a few times. V is TRBV2 and J is TRBJ2-5; no reliable D call. The CDR3 totals 15 residues. V gave up 6 bases and J gave up 5 bases, with 19 bases separating them. Germline values: CDR1 SNHLY, CDR2 FYNNEI. As DNA, the CDR3 is TGTGCCAGCAGCCCCTCGGTGCGGATCAGGGAGACCCAGTACTTC. Translating it yields CASSPSVRIRETQYF.

This clone was seen only once. The chain carries TRBV3-1 (or the pseudogene TRBV3-2) and TRBJ1-3, with a weak D call TRBD1 (5 bases). In germline, CDR1 is LGHDT, CDR2 YNNKEL (reference sequence). Trimming shortened V by 0 bases and J by 0 bases, and 9 bases separated the two germline ends. The CDR3 length is 16 residues. The CDR3 sequence is CASSQEGRISGNTIYF. The CDR3 nucleotides read TGTGCCAGCAGCCAAGAGGGGCGGATCTCTGGAAACACCATATATTTT.

J is TRBJ2-2 and V is TRBV7-3; D possibly corresponds to TRBD1 (6 bases). This CDR3 region has 14 residues. V was clipped by 6 bases and J by 4 bases, with 12 bases between them. Germline values: CDR1 SGHTA, CDR2 FQGTGA. The CDR3 DNA is TGTGCCAGCAGTCCCCGAGGGGGCACCGGGGAGCTGTTTTTT. This sequence encodes CASSPRGGTGELFF.

The chain uses TRBV5-1 and TRBJ2-7; tentatively, D is TRBD1 (6 bases). Trimming pared 4 bases from V and 3 bases from J, leaving 8 bases between. There are 12 residues in the CDR3. Germline CDR1 SGHRS, CDR2 YFSETQ. As DNA, the CDR3 is TGCGCCAGCAGCGGACAGCACTACGAGCAGTACTTC. This codes for CASSGQHYEQYF.